The present T cell receptor beta chain was sequenced within a study of response to subunit inactivated influenza vaccine. Study-level results: The authors offered the suggestion that each seasonal influenza vaccination recruits few new T cells.

This clonotype was observed at least ten times. Antigen unknown. From the RT-PCR reads, TCRdb called clonotypes with MiXCR, one entry per CDR3 protein. The sample shows 750,000 to 850,000 distinct CDR3 sequences, around 18% of them seen only once. The germline V gene has CDR1 SGHDT and CDR2 YYEEEE. V was trimmed by 0 bases and J by 11 bases, leaving 8 bases between them. This CDR3 comprises 12 residues. The sequencing used PBMCs from blood, collected roughly 5 days after vaccination. The TCR was taken from a man aged 50-60 years who received an inactivated influenza vaccine. The chain is built from TRBV5-6 and TRBJ2-2; D unresolved. The CDR3: CASSLADGELFF. The CDR3 coding sequence is TGTGCCAGCAGCTTGGCCGATGGAGAGCTGTTTTTT.